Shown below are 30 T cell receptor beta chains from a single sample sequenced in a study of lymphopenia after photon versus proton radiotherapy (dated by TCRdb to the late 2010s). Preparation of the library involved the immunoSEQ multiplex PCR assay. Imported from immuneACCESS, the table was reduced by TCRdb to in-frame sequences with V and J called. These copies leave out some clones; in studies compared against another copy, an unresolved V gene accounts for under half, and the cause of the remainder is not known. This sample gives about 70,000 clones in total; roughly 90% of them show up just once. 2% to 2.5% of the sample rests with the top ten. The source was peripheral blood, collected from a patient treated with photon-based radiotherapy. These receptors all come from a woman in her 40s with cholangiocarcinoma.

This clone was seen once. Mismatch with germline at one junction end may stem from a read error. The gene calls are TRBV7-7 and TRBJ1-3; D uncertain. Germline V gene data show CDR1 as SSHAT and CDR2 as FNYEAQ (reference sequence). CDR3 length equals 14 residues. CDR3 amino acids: CASSPIQSGNTIYF. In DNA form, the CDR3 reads TGTGCTAGCAGCCCTATCCAGTCTGGAAACACCATATATTTT. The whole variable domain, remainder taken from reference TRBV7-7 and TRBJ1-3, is GAGVSQSPRYKVTKRGQDVTLRCDPISSHATLYWYQQALGQGPEFLTYFNYEAQPDKSGLPSDRFSAERPEGSISTLTIQRTEQRDSAMYRCASSPIQSGNTIYFGEGSWLTVV.

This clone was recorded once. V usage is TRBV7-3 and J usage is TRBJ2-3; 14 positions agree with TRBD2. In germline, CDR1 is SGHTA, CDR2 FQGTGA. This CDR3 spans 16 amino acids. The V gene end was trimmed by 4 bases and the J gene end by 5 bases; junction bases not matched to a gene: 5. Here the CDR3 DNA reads TGTGCCAGCAGCTCCGGGACTAGCGGGAGTATAGATACGCAGTATTTT. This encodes CASSSGTSGSIDTQYF.

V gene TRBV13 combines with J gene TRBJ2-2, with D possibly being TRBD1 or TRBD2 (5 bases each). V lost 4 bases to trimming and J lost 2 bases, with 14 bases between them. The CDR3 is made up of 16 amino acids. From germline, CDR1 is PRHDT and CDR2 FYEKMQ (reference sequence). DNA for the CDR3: TGTGCCAGCAGCTCCTCCCCCGGGACCAACACCGGGGAGCTGTTTTTT. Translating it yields CASSSSPGTNTGELFF.

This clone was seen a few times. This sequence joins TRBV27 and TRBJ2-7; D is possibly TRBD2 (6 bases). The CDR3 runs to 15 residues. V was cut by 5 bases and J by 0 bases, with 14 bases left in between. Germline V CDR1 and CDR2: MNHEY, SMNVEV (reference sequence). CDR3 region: CASSPRAGGSYEQYF. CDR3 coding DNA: TGTGCCAGCAGTCCCCGGGCCGGGGGCTCCTACGAGCAGTACTTC.

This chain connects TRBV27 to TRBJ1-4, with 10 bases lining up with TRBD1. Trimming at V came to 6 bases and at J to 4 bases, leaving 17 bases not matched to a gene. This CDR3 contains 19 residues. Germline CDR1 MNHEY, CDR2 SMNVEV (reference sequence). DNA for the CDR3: TGTGCCAGCAGCCCTTTAAGGACAGGGGGGTTCGGGGTTAATGAAAAACTGTTTTTT. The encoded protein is CASSPLRTGGFGVNEKLFF.

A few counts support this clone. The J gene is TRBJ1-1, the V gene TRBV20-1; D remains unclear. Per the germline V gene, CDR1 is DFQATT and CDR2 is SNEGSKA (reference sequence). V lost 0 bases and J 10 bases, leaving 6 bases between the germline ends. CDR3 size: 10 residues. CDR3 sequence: CSAREGGAFF. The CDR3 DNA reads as TGCAGTGCTAGAGAGGGTGGAGCTTTCTTT.

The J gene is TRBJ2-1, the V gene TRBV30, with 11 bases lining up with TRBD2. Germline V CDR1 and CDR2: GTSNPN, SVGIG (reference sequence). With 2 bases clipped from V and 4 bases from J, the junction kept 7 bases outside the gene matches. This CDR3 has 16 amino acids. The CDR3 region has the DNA TGTGCCTGGAGTACACTAGCGGGAGTAGCTTACAATGAGCAGTTCTTC. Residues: CAWSTLAGVAYNEQFF.

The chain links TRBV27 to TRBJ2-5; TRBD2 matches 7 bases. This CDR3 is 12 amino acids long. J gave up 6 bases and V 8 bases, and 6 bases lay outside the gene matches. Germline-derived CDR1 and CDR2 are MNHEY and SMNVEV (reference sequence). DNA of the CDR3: TGTGCCAGCGGTCCGGGGGGTCAGACCCAGTACTTC. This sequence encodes CASGPGGQTQYF.

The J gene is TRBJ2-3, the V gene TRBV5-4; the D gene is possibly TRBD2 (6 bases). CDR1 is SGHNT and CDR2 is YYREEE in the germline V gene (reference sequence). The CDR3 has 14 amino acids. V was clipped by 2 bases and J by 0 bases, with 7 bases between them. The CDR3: CASSFGLSTDTQYF. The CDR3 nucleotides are TGTGCCAGCAGCTTTGGACTAAGCACAGATACGCAGTATTTT.

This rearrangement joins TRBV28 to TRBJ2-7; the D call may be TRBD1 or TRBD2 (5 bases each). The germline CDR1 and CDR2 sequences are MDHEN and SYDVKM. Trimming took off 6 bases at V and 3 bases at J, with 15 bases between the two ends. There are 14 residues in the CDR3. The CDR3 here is CASSPWGSDYEQYF. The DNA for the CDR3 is TGTGCCAGCAGCCCTTGGGGGTCGGACTACGAGCAGTACTTC.

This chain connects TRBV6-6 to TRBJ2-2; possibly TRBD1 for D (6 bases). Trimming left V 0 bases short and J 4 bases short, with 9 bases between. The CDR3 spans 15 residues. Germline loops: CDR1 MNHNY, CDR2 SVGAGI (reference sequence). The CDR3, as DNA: TGTGCCAGCAGTTACTCGGGACAAGCCACCGGGGAGCTGTTTTTT. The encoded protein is CASSYSGQATGELFF.

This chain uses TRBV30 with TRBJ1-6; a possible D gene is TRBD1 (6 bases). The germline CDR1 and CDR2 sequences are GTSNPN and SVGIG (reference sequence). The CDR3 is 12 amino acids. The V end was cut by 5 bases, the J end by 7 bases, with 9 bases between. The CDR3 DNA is TGTGCCTGGGGACAGAAAAATTCACCCCTCCACTTT. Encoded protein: CAWGQKNSPLHF.

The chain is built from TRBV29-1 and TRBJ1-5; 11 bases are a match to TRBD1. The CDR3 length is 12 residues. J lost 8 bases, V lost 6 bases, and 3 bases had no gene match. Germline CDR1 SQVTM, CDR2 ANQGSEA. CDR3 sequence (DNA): TGCAGCGTGGGGACAGGGGGTGAGCCCCAGCATTTT. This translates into CSVGTGGEPQHF.

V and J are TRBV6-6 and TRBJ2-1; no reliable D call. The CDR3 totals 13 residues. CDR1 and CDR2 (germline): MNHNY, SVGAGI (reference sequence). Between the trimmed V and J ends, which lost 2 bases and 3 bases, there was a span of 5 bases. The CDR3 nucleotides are TGTGCCAGCAGTTACGACGGCTACAATGAGCAGTTCTTC. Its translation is CASSYDGYNEQFF.

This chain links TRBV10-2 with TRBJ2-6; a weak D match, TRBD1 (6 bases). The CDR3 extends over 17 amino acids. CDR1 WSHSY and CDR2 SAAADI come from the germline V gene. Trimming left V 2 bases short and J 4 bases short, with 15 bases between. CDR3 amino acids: CASSEPGQGKGANVLTF. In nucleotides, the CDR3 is TGCGCCAGCAGTGAGCCCGGCCAGGGGAAAGGGGCCAACGTCCTGACTTTC.

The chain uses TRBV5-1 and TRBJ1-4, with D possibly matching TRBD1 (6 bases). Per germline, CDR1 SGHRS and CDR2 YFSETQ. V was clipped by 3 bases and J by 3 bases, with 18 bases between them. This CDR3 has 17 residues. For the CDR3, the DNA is TGCGCCAGCAGCTCAACCGGGACATCCATCCCTAATGAAAAACTGTTTTTT. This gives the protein CASSSTGTSIPNEKLFF.

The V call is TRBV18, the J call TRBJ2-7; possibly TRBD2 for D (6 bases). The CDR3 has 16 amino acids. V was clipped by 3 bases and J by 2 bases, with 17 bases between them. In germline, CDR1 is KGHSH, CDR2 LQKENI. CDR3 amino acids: CASSPLGLSGAYEQYF. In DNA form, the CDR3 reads TGTGCCAGCTCACCGTTGGGACTGTCGGGCGCCTACGAGCAGTACTTC.

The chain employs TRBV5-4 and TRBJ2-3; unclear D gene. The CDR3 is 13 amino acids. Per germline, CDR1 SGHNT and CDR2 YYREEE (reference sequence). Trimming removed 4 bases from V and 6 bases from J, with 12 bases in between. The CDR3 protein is CASSPPERDTQYF. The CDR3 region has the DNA TGTGCCAGCAGCCCACCGGAGAGGGATACGCAGTATTTT.

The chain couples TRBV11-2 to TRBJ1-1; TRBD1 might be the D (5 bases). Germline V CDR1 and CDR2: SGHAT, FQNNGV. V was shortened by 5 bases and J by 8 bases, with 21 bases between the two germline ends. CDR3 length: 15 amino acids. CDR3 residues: CASSEARQFGVEAFF. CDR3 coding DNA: TGTGCCAGCAGCGAAGCGAGACAGTTCGGGGTGGAAGCTTTCTTT.

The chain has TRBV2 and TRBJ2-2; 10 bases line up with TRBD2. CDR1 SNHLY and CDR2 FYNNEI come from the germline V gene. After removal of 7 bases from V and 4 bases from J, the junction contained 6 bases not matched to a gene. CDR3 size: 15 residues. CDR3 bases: TGTGCCAGCAAGCTAGCGGGAGCGGGCACCGGGGAGCTGTTTTTT. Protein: CASKLAGAGTGELFF.

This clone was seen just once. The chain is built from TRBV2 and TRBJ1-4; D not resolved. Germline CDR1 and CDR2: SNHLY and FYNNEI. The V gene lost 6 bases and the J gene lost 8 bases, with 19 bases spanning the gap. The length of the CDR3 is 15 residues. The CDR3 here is CASRPQSALREKLFF. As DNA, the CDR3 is TGTGCCAGCAGGCCCCAATCGGCTCTTCGGGAAAAACTGTTTTTT.

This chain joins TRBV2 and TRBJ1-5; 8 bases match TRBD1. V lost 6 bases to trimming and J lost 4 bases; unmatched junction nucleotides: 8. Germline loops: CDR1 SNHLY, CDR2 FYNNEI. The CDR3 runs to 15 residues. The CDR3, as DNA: TGTGCCAGCAGACCGACAGGGGTAGGGAATCAGCCCCAGCATTTT. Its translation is CASRPTGVGNQPQHF. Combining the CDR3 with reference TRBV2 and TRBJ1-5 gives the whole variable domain EPEVTQTPSHQVTQMGQEVILRCVPISNHLYFYWYRQILGQKVEFLVSFYNNEISEKSEIFDDQFSVERPDGSNFTLKIRSTKLEDSAMYFCASRPTGVGNQPQHFGDGTRLSIL.

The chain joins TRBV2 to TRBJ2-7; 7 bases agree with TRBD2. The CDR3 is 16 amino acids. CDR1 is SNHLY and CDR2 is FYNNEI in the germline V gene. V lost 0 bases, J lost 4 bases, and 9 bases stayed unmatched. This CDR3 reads CASSEALLAGVYEQYF. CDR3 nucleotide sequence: TGTGCCAGCAGTGAAGCGCTTCTGGCGGGAGTGTACGAGCAGTACTTC.

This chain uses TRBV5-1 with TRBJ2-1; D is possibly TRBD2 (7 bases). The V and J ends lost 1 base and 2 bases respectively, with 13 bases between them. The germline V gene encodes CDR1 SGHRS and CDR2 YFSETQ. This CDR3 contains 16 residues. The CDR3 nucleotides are TGCGCCAGCAGCTTGAACCGGGGGGCTACCTACAATGAGCAGTTCTTC. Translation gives CASSLNRGATYNEQFF. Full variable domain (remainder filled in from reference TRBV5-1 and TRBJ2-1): KAGVTQTPRYLIKTRGQQVTLSCSPISGHRSVSWYQQTPGQGLQFLFEYFSETQRNKGNFPGRFSGRQFSNSRSEMNVSTLELGDSALYLCASSLNRGATYNEQFFGPGTRLTVL.

As DNA, the CDR3 is TGTGCCAGCAGCCCCGGACTAGCGGGCACAGATACGCAGTATTTT. It encodes CASSPGLAGTDTQYF. The chain joins TRBV9 to TRBJ2-3; 10 bases are a match to TRBD2. CDR3 length: 15 residues. CDR1 is SGDLS, CDR2 YYNGEE, per germline. The ends lost 4 bases at V and 1 base at J; junction bases unmatched: 3.

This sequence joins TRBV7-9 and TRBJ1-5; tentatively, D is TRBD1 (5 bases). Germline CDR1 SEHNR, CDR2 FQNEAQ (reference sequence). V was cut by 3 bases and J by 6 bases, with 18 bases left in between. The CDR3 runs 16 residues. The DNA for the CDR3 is TGTGCCAGCAGCTTGGAGCAGGGAGGAGCGATTCAGCCCCAGCATTTT. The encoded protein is CASSLEQGGAIQPQHF.

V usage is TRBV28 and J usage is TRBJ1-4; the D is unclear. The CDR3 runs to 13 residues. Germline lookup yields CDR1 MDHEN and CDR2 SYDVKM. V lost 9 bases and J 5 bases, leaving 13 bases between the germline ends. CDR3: CASGSGSNEKLFF. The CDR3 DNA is TGTGCCAGTGGTTCGGGGTCGAATGAAAAACTGTTTTTT.

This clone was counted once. The CDR3 DNA reads as TGTGCCAGTAGTATAGGTGCAGGGGGCACTGAAGCTTTCTTT. Residues: CASSIGAGGTEAFF. The chain is built from TRBV19 and TRBJ1-1, with 7 bases lining up with TRBD1. This CDR3 comprises 14 residues. Germline V lookup: CDR1 LNHDA, CDR2 SQIVND (reference sequence). The J segment lost 4 bases and the V segment lost 1 base, leaving 3 bases of the junction unmatched.

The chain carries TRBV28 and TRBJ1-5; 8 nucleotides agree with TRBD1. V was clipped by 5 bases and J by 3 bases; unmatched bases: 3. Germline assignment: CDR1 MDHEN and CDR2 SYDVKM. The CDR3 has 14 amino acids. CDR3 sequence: CASSAGGSNQPQHF. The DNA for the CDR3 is TGTGCCAGCAGTGCAGGGGGCTCCAATCAGCCCCAGCATTTT.

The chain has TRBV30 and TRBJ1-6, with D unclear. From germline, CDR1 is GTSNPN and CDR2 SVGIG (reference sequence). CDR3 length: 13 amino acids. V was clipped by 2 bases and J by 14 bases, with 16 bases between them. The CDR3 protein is CAWSLVQSLTLHF. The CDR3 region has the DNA TGTGCCTGGAGTTTAGTACAGAGCCTGACCCTCCACTTT.